These T cell receptor beta chains were read from a single sample in a study of blood T cells in healthy people across ages. TCRdb itself ran the 5' RACE reads through MiXCR, one entry per CDR3 protein. The sample holds around 690,000 distinct CDR3 sequences; 58% are singletons and the top ten take around 37%. The specimen sequenced was blood. All receptors come from a man aged 55 to 70 in good health. The CDR3 runs from the conserved cysteine through the conserved F or W. The D gene is left open where the match is weak. For some rows the clone size is stated as once, few or many, or as a class when expanded; others skip it.

clone_size	d_call	v_call	j_call	cdr3_nt	cdr3_aa
NA	NA	TRBV7-2	TRBJ2-1	TGTGCCAGCAGCTTAATGAGCAATGAGCAGTTCTTC	CASSLMSNEQFF
NA	TRBD1	TRBV5-1	TRBJ1-1	TGCGCCAGCAGCTTGGACGGGACAGGGAACACTGAAGCTTTCTTT	CASSLDGTGNTEAFF
NA	TRBD2	TRBV20-1	TRBJ2-1	TGCAGTGCTACACCTAGCGGGGGGGCCACCTCGGCCAATGAGCAGTTCTTC	CSATPSGGATSANEQFF
NA	TRBD1	TRBV4-2	TRBJ2-5	TGTGCCAGCAGCCACCTTACCCCGGGACAGGGGGCAGAGACCCAGTACTTC	CASSHLTPGQGAETQYF
NA	NA	TRBV29-1	TRBJ1-1	TGCAGCGTTGAACTGGGGTCTATGAACACTGAAGCTTTCTTT	CSVELGSMNTEAFF
many	TRBD2	TRBV20-1	TRBJ2-1	TGCAGTGCTGAGGGCCTAGCGGGGGGCTTCAATGAGCAGTTCTTC	CSAEGLAGGFNEQFF
many	TRBD2	TRBV11-2	TRBJ2-3	TGTGCCAGCAGCATCGGACTAGTTAGCACAGATACGCAGTATTTT	CASSIGLVSTDTQYF
NA	NA	TRBV6-6	TRBJ1-2	TGTGCCAGCAGTTACTTAGAAGGCTACACCTTC	CASSYLEGYTF
few	NA	TRBV6-1	TRBJ2-7	TGTGCCAGCAGTCTACAGGGTGGGATATCCTACGAGCAGTACTTC	CASSLQGGISYEQYF
NA	NA	TRBV5-1	TRBJ2-1	TGCGCCAGCAGTTCCGTGCCCCGCACGAGGGGGCAGTTCTTC	CASSSVPRTRGQFF
NA	NA	TRBV11-3	TRBJ2-1	TGTGCCAGCAGCTCCGGGGACATCTACGATGAGCAGTTCTTC	CASSSGDIYDEQFF
few	TRBD2	TRBV7-2	TRBJ2-7	TGTGCCAGCAGCTTGGGACTAGCGGGCGAGCAGTACTTC	CASSLGLAGEQYF
NA	NA	TRBV18	TRBJ1-1	TGTGCCAGCTCACCAGGGCCCGCAAACACTGAAGCTTTCTTT	CASSPGPANTEAFF
few	NA	TRBV28	TRBJ2-3	TGTGCCAGCAGTCCTAGGACAGCGAGCACAGATACGCAGTATTTT	CASSPRTASTDTQYF
NA	NA	TRBV4-2	TRBJ2-6	TGTGCCAGCAGCCGAACTGGAGGGGCTGGGGCCAACGTCCTGACTTTC	CASSRTGGAGANVLTF
few	NA	TRBV7-8	TRBJ2-5	TGTGCCAGCAGCTTACGGGCAGCGCGAGGGACCCAGTACTTC	CASSLRAARGTQYF
NA	NA	TRBV20-1	TRBJ2-7	TGCAGTGCTAGGGGCTCCCGTGGAGAGCAGTACTTC	CSARGSRGEQYF
NA	NA	TRBV3-1	TRBJ2-2	TGTGCCAGCAGCTTCACAGGGACCACCGGGGAGCTGTTTTTT	CASSFTGTTGELFF
NA	NA	TRBV10-3	TRBJ1-5	TGTGCCATCAGTGAGGCAGGGGTAGAGCAGCCCCAGCATTTT	CAISEAGVEQPQHF
NA	NA	TRBV6-6	TRBJ1-6	TGTGCCAGCAGTCCACAGGACAGAGCAGGCCTCCACTTT	CASSPQDRAGLHF
NA	NA	TRBV20-1	TRBJ2-7	TGCAGTGCTAGAAGGGGCCAGGGATGGTACGAGCAGTACTTC	CSARRGQGWYEQYF
NA	NA	TRBV6-5	TRBJ1-2	TGTGCCAGCAGTTACGGGCCGGGGGGCAACTATGGCTACACCTTC	CASSYGPGGNYGYTF
NA	NA	TRBV2	TRBJ2-3	TGTGCCAGCAGTGGAGGAGGACCCCTGGCAGATACGCAGTATTTT	CASSGGGPLADTQYF
NA	NA	TRBV9	TRBJ1-2	TGTGCCAGCAGCGTAGCCTCCGGGTACTATGGCTACACCTTC	CASSVASGYYGYTF
NA	NA	TRBV29-1	TRBJ2-3	TGCAGCGTTGTGCCCTGGGACGCAGATACGCAGTATTTT	CSVVPWDADTQYF
few	NA	TRBV5-1	TRBJ2-1	TGCGCCAGCAGCTTGAGCCCCTCCAATGAGCAGTTCTTC	CASSLSPSNEQFF
NA	TRBD1	TRBV20-1	TRBJ2-4	TGCAGTGCCCCGACAGGGTCCTCAAACATTCAGTACTTC	CSAPTGSSNIQYF
few	NA	TRBV2	TRBJ2-5	TGTGCCAGCAGTGACGTCGGCAGAACCCAAGAGACCCAGTACTTC	CASSDVGRTQETQYF
NA	NA	TRBV4-2	TRBJ1-2	TGTGCCAGCAGCCACGGACAGAGCAACTATGGCTACACCTTC	CASSHGQSNYGYTF
few	NA	TRBV4-1	TRBJ2-4	TGCGCCAGCAGCCCACAACTAGGGATGGTTGACATTCAGTACTTC	CASSPQLGMVDIQYF
once	NA	TRBV6-1	TRBJ2-7	TGTGCCAGCAGTGATCAGTTGAGCTCCTACGAGCAGTACTTC	CASSDQLSSYEQYF
NA	TRBD1	TRBV6-1	TRBJ2-1	TGTGCCGCAGAGGGACAGGAGCACAATGAGCAGTTCTTC	CAAEGQEHNEQFF
few	TRBD2	TRBV7-2	TRBJ2-1	TGTGCCAGCAGCCAATACAATCTAGCGGCTTCCTACAATGAGCAGTTCTTC	CASSQYNLAASYNEQFF
NA	TRBD2	TRBV20-1	TRBJ2-7	TGCAGTGCTACTAGCGGGGGGGGCCTCTACGAGCAGTACTTC	CSATSGGGLYEQYF
NA	TRBD2	TRBV14	TRBJ2-3	TGTGCCAGCAGCACGGGACTAGCGTTCGCAGATACGCAGTATTTT	CASSTGLAFADTQYF
many	TRBD2	TRBV11-2	TRBJ2-7	TGTGCCAGCAGCGGGAGGGTAGGGACCTACGAGCAGTACTTC	CASSGRVGTYEQYF
few	NA	TRBV5-5	TRBJ2-1	TGTGCCAGCAGCTTTACCGGAGGGGAGAGTGAGCAGTTCTTC	CASSFTGGESEQFF
few	NA	TRBV12-3/TRBV12-4	TRBJ1-5	TGTGCCAGCAGTCGGACAGATAATCAGCCCCAGCATTTT	CASSRTDNQPQHF
NA	NA	TRBV29-1	TRBJ1-4	TGCAGCGTTGAAGATCGGAACGGGGCAACTAATGAAAAACTGTTTTTT	CSVEDRNGATNEKLFF
once	TRBD1	TRBV6-5	TRBJ2-5	TGTGCCAGCAGTTACTCGCAGACCGGACAGGGGCCGCAAGAGACCCAGTACTTC	CASSYSQTGQGPQETQYF
NA	TRBD1	TRBV6-1	TRBJ2-3	TGTGCCAGCAGTGTTACCCCCCCGGGACAGGGATCAGATACGCAGTATTTT	CASSVTPPGQGSDTQYF